A single sample gave rise to the 10 T cell receptor beta chains below, sequenced in a study of identical twins. Each CDR3 protein is one row after TCRdb ran MiXCR on the 5' RACE reads. Of approximately 690,000 distinct CDR3 sequences listed, over 5% are singletons. Sequencing was done on a sample of naive T cells sorted from blood. These receptor sequences come from a man in his late teens or twenties in good health.

The gene calls are TRBV6-1 and TRBJ2-7; no clear D. CDR1 is MNHNS and CDR2 is SASEGT in the germline V gene. The CDR3 is 15 residues long. The V end lost 6 bases, the J end lost 3 bases, and 18 bases lay between the germline ends. The CDR3: CASSVDGGPIYEQYV. The CDR3 nucleotides read TGTGCCAGCAGCGTGGACGGTGGGCCGATCTACGAGCAGTACGTC.

The chain combines TRBV6-6 with TRBJ2-7; D remains ambiguous. V lost 7 bases, J lost 3 bases, and 7 bases lay in between. Germline assignment: CDR1 MNHNY and CDR2 SVGAGI (reference sequence). This CDR3 contains 11 residues. The DNA of the CDR3 is TGTGCCAGCACCAAGAACTACGAGCAGTACTTC. It codes for CASTKNYEQYF.

In its sample, this clonotype was seen many times. The genes are TRBV20-1 and TRBJ2-1; 11 bases line up with TRBD2. The germline V gene encodes CDR1 DFQATT and CDR2 SNEGSKA (reference sequence). The CDR3 covers 15 residues. Germline trimming cut 6 bases from V and 4 bases from J; bases unmatched to any gene: 8. CDR3 bases: TGCAGTGCAGGCGGGACTAGCGGAACATACAATGAGCAGTTCTTC. This gives the protein CSAGGTSGTYNEQFF.

This clonotype was counted only a few times. The chain carries TRBV15 and TRBJ1-3; D not resolved. Looked up from germline, CDR1 is LNHNV and CDR2 is YYDKDF (reference sequence). V lost 6 bases to trimming and J lost 0 bases, with 9 bases between them. The CDR3 has 14 residues. CDR3 region: CATSGVLSGNTIYF. The CDR3 DNA reads TGTGCCACCAGTGGGGTTCTCTCTGGAAACACCATATATTTT. Based on the CDR3 plus reference TRBV15 and TRBJ1-3, the full variable domain is DAMVIQNPRYQVTQFGKPVTLSCSQTLNHNVMYWYQQKSSQAPKLLFHYYDKDFNNEADTPDNFQSRRPNTSFCFLDIRSPGLGDTAMYLCATSGVLSGNTIYFGEGSWLTVV.

This clonotype was seen a few times. The gene calls are TRBV6-1 and TRBJ2-5; D not resolved. Trimming cost V 7 bases and J 14 bases, with 20 bases left between them. There are 12 residues in the CDR3. CDR1 MNHNS and CDR2 SASEGT come from the germline V gene. CDR3 bases: TGTGCCAGCAACCCCCTGGGCGATGCCGTTTACTTC. Translation: CASNPLGDAVYF.

This clonotype was seen many times. The chain is built from TRBV20-1 and TRBJ2-3; D is unclear. CDR3 size: 13 residues. Per the germline V gene, CDR1 is DFQATT and CDR2 is SNEGSKA (reference sequence). V was pared by 6 bases and J by 4 bases, with 14 bases between. For the CDR3, the DNA is TGCAGTGCCCCCGACCGGGCCGCAGATACGCAGTATTTT. Encoded protein: CSAPDRAADTQYF.

This clonotype was seen many times. The rearrangement uses TRBV29-1 and TRBJ2-1; TRBD2 matches 8 bases. Germline lookup yields CDR1 SQVTM and CDR2 ANQGSEA. V lost 6 bases, J lost 9 bases, and 7 bases stayed unmatched. This CDR3 contains 12 residues. The CDR3 region is CSVEREWGEQFF. CDR3 coding DNA: TGCAGCGTCGAGCGGGAGTGGGGTGAGCAGTTCTTC.

The genes are TRBV6-5 and TRBJ2-1; possibly TRBD2 for D (5 bases). V lost 11 bases and J 1 base, leaving 9 bases between the germline ends. Germline CDR1 reads MNHEY; CDR2 reads SVGAGI. The CDR3 has 12 residues. The CDR3 sequence is CAGERSYNEQFF. The CDR3 DNA follows: TGTGCCGGAGAGCGGTCCTACAATGAGCAGTTCTTC.

At least ten counts were recorded for this clonotype. The genes are TRBV4-1 and TRBJ2-3; tentatively, D is TRBD1 or TRBD2 (6 bases each). This CDR3 has 17 residues. Per germline, CDR1 MGHRA and CDR2 YSYEKL. Trimming cost V 2 bases and J 4 bases, with 19 bases left between them. The CDR3 loop is CASSQPPGGVVADTQYF. CDR3 coding DNA: TGCGCCAGCAGCCAACCCCCCGGGGGCGTAGTTGCAGATACGCAGTATTTT.

In its sample, this clonotype was seen many times. The V gene is TRBV27, the J gene TRBJ2-1; D remains ambiguous. This CDR3 has 11 residues. Germline assignment: CDR1 MNHEY and CDR2 SMNVEV (reference sequence). Trimming removed 7 bases at V and 7 bases at J, with 8 bases between. Here the CDR3 DNA reads TGTGCCAGCAATACCCGAAATGAGCAGTTCTTC. The encoded protein is CASNTRNEQFF.